A selection of T cell receptor beta chains follows, all from one sample in a study of T cells expressing NK-cell markers. TCRdb re-analyzed the 5' RACE reads; it lists each CDR3 protein once, without DNA. The sample holds 300,000 to 450,000 distinct CDR3 sequences. The sample was blood T cells: a sorted CD56 or NKG2C T cell subset, CD4+ or CD8+ T cells, or bulk PBMC T cells (not recorded which). The receptors were gathered from a man aged 18-75 years in good health. CDR3s include the opening cysteine and the closing phenylalanine or tryptophan. The order of the fields is J gene, V gene, CDR3 protein.

TRBJ2-7 TRBV14 CASSPSGAGGQYF
TRBJ2-2 TRBV5-1 CASSTEPQGPGELFF
TRBJ2-1 TRBV18 CASSLLAGQPLNEQFF
TRBJ2-7 TRBV15 CATSRDRAGGDSYEQYF
TRBJ2-3 TRBV5-1 CASSLVMQGVDTQYF
TRBJ2-1 TRBV20-1 CSARDLGYEQFF
TRBJ2-3 TRBV6-1 CASSPPRASGDTQYF
TRBJ1-1 TRBV12-3/TRBV12-4 CASSSGLLGGQEAFF
TRBJ2-4 TRBV11-2 CASSSGVESNTAKNIQYF
TRBJ2-3 TRBV18 CASSPQGTNTDTQYF
TRBJ2-1 TRBV18 CASSPPGKTLYNEQFF
TRBJ2-2 TRBV12-3/TRBV12-4 CASSPSGLSTGELFF
TRBJ2-5 TRBV7-3 CASSPSGGRGIETQYF
TRBJ2-7 TRBV6-5 CASSFLAGGHEQYF
TRBJ1-1 TRBV11-1 CASSFGLSNTEAFF
TRBJ2-5 TRBV11-2 CASSLGPDWAQYF
TRBJ1-2 TRBV29-1 CSVEKGANYGYTF
TRBJ1-4 TRBV2 CASSDRGLWEKLFF
TRBJ1-2 TRBV20-1 CSARKTGGVSGYTF
TRBJ1-4 TRBV6-5 CASSYFRGPPNEKLFF
TRBJ1-3 TRBV5-1 CASSRKPGVSGNTIYF
TRBJ2-1 TRBV4-2 CASSQGAGLDSYNEQFF
TRBJ2-7 TRBV10-3 CAISPPGSYEQYF
TRBJ2-1 TRBV7-3 CASSPGLAGKPGYNEQFF
TRBJ1-1 TRBV2 CASKTRAGANTEAFF
TRBJ2-3 TRBV24-1 CAILSKWGRPDTQYF
TRBJ1-3 TRBV4-1 CASSGAGQGGNTIYF
TRBJ2-7 TRBV12-3/TRBV12-4 CASSPRGQVHEQYF
TRBJ2-1 TRBV7-6 CASSLDRPGLPYNEQFF
TRBJ1-4 TRBV27 CASSRGQSNEKLFF
TRBJ2-1 TRBV6-1 CASSRDSQRGEQFF
TRBJ2-2 TRBV4-2 CASSQDLDGTTGELFF
TRBJ2-3 TRBV25-1 CASSSRQGFGAPDTQYF
TRBJ2-7 TRBV6-1 CASTSAGAGEQYF
TRBJ2-1 TRBV18 CASSPRSGTLLPNEQFF
TRBJ1-1 TRBV19 CASRDTAMNTEAFF
TRBJ2-1 TRBV29-1 CSVGRGGSNTEQFF
TRBJ2-5 TRBV5-1 CASSRRQIQETQYF
TRBJ2-3 TRBV6-1 CAREGTGTSGGSSTDTQYF
TRBJ2-3 TRBV27 CASSERGPSTDTQYF
TRBJ2-7 TRBV14 CASSPFGPDEQYF
TRBJ2-7 TRBV5-4 CAPTRKSYEQYF
TRBJ2-5 TRBV4-2 CASSQEGRVRETQYF
TRBJ1-2 TRBV15 CATSRDHGGGSSYGYTF
TRBJ2-1 TRBV19 CASSAGQGFGNEQFF
TRBJ2-5 TRBV27 CASSFSGTRVETQYF
TRBJ2-3 TRBV5-4 CASSLGDRSTDTQYF
TRBJ1-1 TRBV2 CASSETGLGEAFF
TRBJ2-2 TRBV3-1 CASSQSGLAGSGELFF
TRBJ2-5 TRBV12-3/TRBV12-4 CASSLIVAETQYF
TRBJ2-7 TRBV28 CASSSPGQSYEQYF